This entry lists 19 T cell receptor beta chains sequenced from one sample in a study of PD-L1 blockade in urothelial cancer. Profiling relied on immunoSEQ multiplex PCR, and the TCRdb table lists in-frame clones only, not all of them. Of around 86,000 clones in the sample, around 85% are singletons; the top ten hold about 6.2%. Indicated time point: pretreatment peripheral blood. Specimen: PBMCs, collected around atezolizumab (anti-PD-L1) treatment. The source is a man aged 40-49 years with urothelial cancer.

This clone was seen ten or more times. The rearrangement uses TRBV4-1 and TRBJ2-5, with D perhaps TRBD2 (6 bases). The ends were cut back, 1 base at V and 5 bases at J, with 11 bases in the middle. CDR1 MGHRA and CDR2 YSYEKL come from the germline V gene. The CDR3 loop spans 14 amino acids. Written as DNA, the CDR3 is TGCGCCAGCAGCCAAGTGACTAGTAAGGAGACCCAGTACTTC. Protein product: CASSQVTSKETQYF.

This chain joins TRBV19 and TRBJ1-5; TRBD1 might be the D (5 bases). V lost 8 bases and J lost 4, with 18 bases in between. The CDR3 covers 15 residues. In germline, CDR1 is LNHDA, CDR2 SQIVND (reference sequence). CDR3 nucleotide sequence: TGTGCCAGTCGGGACCCGAAGGGAGGTAATCAGCCCCAGCATTTT. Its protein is CASRDPKGGNQPQHF. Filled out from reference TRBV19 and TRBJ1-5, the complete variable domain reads DGGITQSPKYLFRKEGQNVTLSCEQNLNHDAMYWYRQDPGQGLRLIYYSQIVNDFQKGDIAEGYSVSREKKESFPLTVTSAQKNPTAFYLCASRDPKGGNQPQHFGDGTRLSIL.

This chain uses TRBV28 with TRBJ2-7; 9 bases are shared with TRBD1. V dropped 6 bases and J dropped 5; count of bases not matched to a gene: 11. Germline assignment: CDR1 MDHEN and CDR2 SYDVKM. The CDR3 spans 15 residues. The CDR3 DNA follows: TGTGCCAGCAGACACACCGGGACAGGGATCGACGAGCAGTACTTC. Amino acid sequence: CASRHTGTGIDEQYF.

CDR3 sequence (DNA): TGTGCTAGTGGTTTGGACCCCGGGACAGGGACAGACGAGCAGTACTTC. It codes for CASGLDPGTGTDEQYF. This chain joins TRBV12-5 and TRBJ2-7; 9 nucleotides match TRBD1. V trimming: 1 base; J trimming: 5 bases; junction bases outside the gene matches: 9. This CDR3 spans 16 amino acids. CDR1 and CDR2 (germline): LGHNT, FRNRAP. The variable domain in full, with the rest retrieved from reference TRBV12-5 and TRBJ2-7, is DARVTQTPRHKVTEMGQEVTMRCQPILGHNTVFWYRQTMMQGLELLAYFRNRAPLDDSGMPKDRFSAEMPDATLATLKIQPSEPRDSAVYFCASGLDPGTGTDEQYFGPGTRLTVT.

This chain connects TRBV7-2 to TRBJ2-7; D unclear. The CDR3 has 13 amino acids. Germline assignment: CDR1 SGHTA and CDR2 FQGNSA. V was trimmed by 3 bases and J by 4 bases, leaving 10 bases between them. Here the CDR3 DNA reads TGTGCCAGCAGCTTGGCCCCCCAATACGAGCAGTACTTC. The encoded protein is CASSLAPQYEQYF.

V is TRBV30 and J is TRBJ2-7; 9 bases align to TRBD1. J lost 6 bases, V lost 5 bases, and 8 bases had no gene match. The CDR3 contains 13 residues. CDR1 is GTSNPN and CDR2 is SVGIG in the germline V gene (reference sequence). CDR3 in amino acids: CAWSGTGWSEQYF. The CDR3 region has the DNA TGTGCCTGGTCCGGGACAGGGTGGAGCGAGCAGTACTTC.

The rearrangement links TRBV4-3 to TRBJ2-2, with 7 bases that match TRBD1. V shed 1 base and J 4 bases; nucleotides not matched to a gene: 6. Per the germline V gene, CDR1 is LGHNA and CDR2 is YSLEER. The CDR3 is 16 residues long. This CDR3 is CASSQAAPGGTGELFF. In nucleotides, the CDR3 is TGCGCCAGCAGCCAAGCCGCCCCAGGGGGCACCGGGGAGCTGTTTTTT.

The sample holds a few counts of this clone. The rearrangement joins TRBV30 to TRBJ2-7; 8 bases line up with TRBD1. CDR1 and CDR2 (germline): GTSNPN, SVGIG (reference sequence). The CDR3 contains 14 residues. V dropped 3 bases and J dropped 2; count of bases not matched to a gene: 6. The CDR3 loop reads CAWSVATGAYEQYF. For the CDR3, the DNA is TGTGCCTGGAGCGTGGCGACAGGGGCCTACGAGCAGTACTTC.

The CDR3 spells CASTPTNSGNQPQHF. The CDR3 coding sequence is TGTGCCAGCACCCCCACGAACAGCGGGAATCAGCCCCAGCATTTT. V gene TRBV28 combines with J gene TRBJ1-5; no clear D gene. V lost 7 bases, J lost 4 bases, and 17 bases lay in between. Germline V lookup: CDR1 MDHEN, CDR2 SYDVKM. The CDR3 spans 15 residues.

The CDR3 DNA reads TGTGCCAGCAGCCCCCGTCGGCAGGCCGGCGAGCAGTACTTC. Protein: CASSPRRQAGEQYF. The chain uses TRBV14 and TRBJ2-7; D unclear. Trimming removed 4 bases from V and 6 bases from J, with 16 bases in between. The germline gives CDR1 SGHDN, CDR2 FVKESK. The CDR3 has 14 amino acids.

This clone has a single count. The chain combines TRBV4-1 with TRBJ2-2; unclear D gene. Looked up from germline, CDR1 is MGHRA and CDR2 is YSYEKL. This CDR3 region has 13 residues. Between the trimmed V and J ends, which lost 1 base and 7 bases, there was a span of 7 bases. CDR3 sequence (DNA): TGCGCCAGCAGCCAAGTTCTCGGCGGGGAGCTGTTTTTT. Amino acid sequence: CASSQVLGGELFF.

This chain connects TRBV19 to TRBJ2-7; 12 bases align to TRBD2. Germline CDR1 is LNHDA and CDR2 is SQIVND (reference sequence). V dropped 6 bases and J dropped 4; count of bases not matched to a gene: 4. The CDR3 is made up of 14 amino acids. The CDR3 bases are TGTGCCAGTAGCACCGGGACTAGCGGGTACGAGCAGTACTTC. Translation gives CASSTGTSGYEQYF.

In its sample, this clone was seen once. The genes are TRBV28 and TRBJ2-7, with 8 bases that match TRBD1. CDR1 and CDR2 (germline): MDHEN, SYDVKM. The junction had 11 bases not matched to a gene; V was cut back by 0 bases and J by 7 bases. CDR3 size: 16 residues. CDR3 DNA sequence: TGTGCCAGCAGTTTATGGGAACCGGACAGGGCCCAGGAGCAGTACTTC. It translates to CASSLWEPDRAQEQYF.

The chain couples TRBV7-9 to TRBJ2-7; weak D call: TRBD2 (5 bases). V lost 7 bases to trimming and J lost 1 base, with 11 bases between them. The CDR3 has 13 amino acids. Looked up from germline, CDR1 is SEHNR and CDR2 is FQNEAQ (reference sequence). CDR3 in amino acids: CASTETGSYEQYF. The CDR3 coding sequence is TGTGCCAGCACGGAGACGGGGTCCTACGAGCAGTACTTC.

The CDR3 is CASSQEGTTFSGTYNEQFF. CDR3 sequence (DNA): TGCGCCAGCAGCCAAGAGGGGACTACCTTCTCTGGAACATACAATGAGCAGTTCTTC. The chain joins TRBV4-3 to TRBJ2-1, with 7 bases matching TRBD2. Germline CDR1 reads LGHNA; CDR2 reads YSLEER. V lost 0 bases to trimming and J lost 4 bases; unmatched junction nucleotides: 15. The CDR3 is 19 residues long.

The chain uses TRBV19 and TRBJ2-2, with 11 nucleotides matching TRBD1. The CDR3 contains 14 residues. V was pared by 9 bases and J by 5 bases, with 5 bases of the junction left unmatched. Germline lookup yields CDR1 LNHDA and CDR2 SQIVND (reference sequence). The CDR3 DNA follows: TGTGCCAGCTACGGGACAGGGGGTACCGGGGAGCTGTTTTTT. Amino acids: CASYGTGGTGELFF.

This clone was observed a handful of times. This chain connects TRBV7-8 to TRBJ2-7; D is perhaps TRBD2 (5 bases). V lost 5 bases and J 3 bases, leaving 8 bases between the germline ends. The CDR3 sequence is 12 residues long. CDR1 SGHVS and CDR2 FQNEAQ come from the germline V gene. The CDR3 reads CASSRLYYEQYF. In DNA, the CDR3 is TGTGCCAGCAGCCGACTATACTACGAGCAGTACTTC. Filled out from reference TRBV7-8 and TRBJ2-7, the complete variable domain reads GAGVSQSPRYKVAKRGQDVALRCDPISGHVSLFWYQQALGQGPEFLTYFQNEAQLDKSGLPSDRFFAERPEGSVSTLKIQRTQQEDSAVYLCASSRLYYEQYFGPGTRLTVT.

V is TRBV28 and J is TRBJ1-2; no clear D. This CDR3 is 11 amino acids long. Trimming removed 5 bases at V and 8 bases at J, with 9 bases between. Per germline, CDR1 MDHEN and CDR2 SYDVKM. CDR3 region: CASSRGPGYTF. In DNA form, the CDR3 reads TGTGCCAGCAGTCGGGGTCCAGGCTACACCTTC.

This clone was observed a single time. The CDR3 reads CASSRPGQFGTEAFF. Written as DNA, the CDR3 is TGTGCCAGCAGCCGACCCGGACAGTTTGGAACTGAAGCTTTCTTT. The chain has TRBV28 and TRBJ1-1, with a possible D match to TRBD1 (6 bases). V was cut by 6 bases and J by 5 bases, with 19 bases left in between. The germline CDR1 and CDR2 sequences are MDHEN and SYDVKM. This CDR3 has 15 residues.